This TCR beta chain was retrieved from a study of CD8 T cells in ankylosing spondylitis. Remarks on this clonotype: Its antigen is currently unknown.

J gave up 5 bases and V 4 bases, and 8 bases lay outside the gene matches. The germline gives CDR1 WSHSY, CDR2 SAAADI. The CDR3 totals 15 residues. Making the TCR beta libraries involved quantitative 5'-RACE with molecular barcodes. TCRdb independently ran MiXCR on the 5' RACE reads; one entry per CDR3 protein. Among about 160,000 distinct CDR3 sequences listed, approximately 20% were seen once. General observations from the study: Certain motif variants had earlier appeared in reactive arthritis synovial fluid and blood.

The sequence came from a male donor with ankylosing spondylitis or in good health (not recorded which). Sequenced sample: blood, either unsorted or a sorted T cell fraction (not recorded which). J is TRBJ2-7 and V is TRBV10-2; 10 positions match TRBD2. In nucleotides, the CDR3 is TGCGCCAGCAGTGCCCCTTCTAGCGGGAGTGACGAGCAGTACTTC. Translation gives CASSAPSSGSDEQYF.